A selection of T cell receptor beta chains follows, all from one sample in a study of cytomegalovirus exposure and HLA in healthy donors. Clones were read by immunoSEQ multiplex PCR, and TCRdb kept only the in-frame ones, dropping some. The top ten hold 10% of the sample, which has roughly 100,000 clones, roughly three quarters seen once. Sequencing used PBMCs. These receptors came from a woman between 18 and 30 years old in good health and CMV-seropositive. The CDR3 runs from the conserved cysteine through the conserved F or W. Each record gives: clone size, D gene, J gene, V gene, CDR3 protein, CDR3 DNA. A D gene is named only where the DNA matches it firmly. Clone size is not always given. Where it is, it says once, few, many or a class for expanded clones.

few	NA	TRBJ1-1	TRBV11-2	CASSGMEGLGNTEAFF	TGTGCCAGCAGCGGTATGGAGGGGCTTGGGAACACTGAAGCTTTCTTT
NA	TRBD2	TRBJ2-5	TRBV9	CASSVVAGQETQYF	TGTGCCAGCAGCGTAGTAGCGGGACAAGAGACCCAGTACTTC
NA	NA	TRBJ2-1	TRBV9	CASSVRGAGVGDEQFF	TGTGCCAGCAGCGTACGGGGGGCCGGGGTCGGAGATGAGCAGTTCTTC
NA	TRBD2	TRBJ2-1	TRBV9	CASSPRTSGRSFNEQFF	TGTGCCAGCAGCCCGCGGACTAGCGGGAGGTCCTTCAATGAGCAGTTCTTC
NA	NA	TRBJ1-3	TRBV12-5	CASGFDTSGNTIYF	TGTGCTAGTGGTTTCGACACCTCTGGAAACACCATATATTTT
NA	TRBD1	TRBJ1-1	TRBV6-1	CASSVYRGILSEAFF	TGTGCCAGCAGTGTTTACAGGGGGATTCTCTCTGAAGCTTTCTTT
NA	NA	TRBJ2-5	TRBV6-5	CASSQAFFQETQYF	TGTGCCAGCAGCCAGGCCTTCTTCCAAGAGACCCAGTACTTC
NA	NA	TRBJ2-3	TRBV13	CASSTGQPGDTQYF	TGTGCCAGCAGCACAGGACAGCCTGGAGATACGCAGTATTTT
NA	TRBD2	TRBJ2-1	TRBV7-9	CASSLALSGEYNEQFF	TGTGCCAGCAGCTTAGCGCTTAGCGGGGAGTACAATGAGCAGTTCTTC
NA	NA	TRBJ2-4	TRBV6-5	CASSSVVAKNIQYF	TGTGCCAGCAGTTCCGTAGTTGCCAAAAACATTCAGTACTTC
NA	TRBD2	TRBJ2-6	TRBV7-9	CASSLGGLAGGHGANVLTF	TGTGCCAGCAGCTTAGGGGGACTAGCGGGGGGGCACGGGGCCAACGTCCTGACTTTC
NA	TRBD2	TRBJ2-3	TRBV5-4	CASSSGLAGSTDTQYF	TGTGCCAGCAGCTCCGGACTAGCGGGGAGCACAGATACGCAGTATTTT
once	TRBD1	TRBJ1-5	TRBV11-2	CASSLGQGGQPQHF	TGTGCCAGCAGCTTGGGACAGGGAGGTCAGCCCCAGCATTTT
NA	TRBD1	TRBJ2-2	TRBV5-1	CASSIGTATGELFF	TGCGCCAGCAGCATTGGGACAGCCACCGGGGAGCTGTTTTTT
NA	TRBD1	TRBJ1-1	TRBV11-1	CASSLGGTANTEAFF	TGTGCCAGCAGCTTAGGGGGGACAGCCAACACTGAAGCTTTCTTT
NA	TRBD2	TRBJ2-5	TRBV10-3	CAISESPGLAGLETQYF	TGTGCCATCAGTGAGTCTCCGGGACTAGCGGGACTAGAGACCCAGTACTTC
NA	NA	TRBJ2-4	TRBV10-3	CAISESVGLAQNIQYF	TGTGCCATCAGTGAGTCCGTCGGGCTAGCACAAAACATTCAGTACTTC
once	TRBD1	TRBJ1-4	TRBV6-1	CASSAQGAHTNEKLFF	TGTGCCAGCAGTGCCCAGGGGGCCCACACTAATGAAAAACTGTTTTTT
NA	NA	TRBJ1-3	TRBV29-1	CGVSRGNTIYF	TGCGGCGTTTCCAGGGGAAACACCATATATTTT
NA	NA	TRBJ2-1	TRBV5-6	CASSLITIARSYNEQFF	TGTGCCAGCAGCTTGATAACTATAGCGAGATCCTACAATGAGCAGTTCTTC
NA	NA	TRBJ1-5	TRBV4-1	CASSQDRERRTQHF	TGCGCCAGCAGCCAAGATAGGGAGCGGAGGACCCAGCATTTT
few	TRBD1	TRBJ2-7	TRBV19	CASSIVQPGTGGSYEQYF	TGTGCCAGTAGTATAGTGCAACCCGGGACAGGGGGCTCCTACGAGCAGTACTTC
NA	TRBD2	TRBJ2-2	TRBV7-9	CASSVTSVGTGELFF	TGTGCCAGCAGCGTGACTAGCGTGGGCACCGGGGAGCTGTTTTTT
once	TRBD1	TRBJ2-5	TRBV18	CASSPRDRDQETQYF	TGTGCCAGCTCACCACGGGACAGGGACCAAGAGACCCAGTACTTC
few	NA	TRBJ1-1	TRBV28	CASRPGRREAFF	TGTGCCAGCAGGCCAGGGCGACGTGAAGCTTTCTTT
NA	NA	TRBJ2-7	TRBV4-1	CASSHFFPYEQYF	TGCGCCAGCAGCCATTTCTTCCCCTACGAGCAGTACTTC
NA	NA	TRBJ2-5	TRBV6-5	CASTSQQAQYF	TGTGCCAGCACCTCTCAGCAGGCCCAGTACTTC
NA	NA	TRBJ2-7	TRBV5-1	CASRGDSYEQYF	TGCGCCAGCAGAGGGGACTCTTACGAGCAGTACTTC
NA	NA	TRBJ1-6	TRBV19	CASSISGQYPHSPLHF	TGTGCCAGTAGTATCTCTGGGCAGTACCCCCACTCACCCCTCCACTTT
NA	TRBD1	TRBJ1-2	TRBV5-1	CASSLGTGISYGYTF	TGCGCCAGCAGCTTGGGGACAGGGATAAGCTATGGCTACACCTTC
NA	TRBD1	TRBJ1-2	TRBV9	CASSAQGVRLDGYTF	TGTGCCAGCAGCGCCCAGGGGGTACGGTTGGATGGCTACACCTTC
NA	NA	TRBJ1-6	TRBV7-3	CASSLMAPGYNSPLHF	TGTGCCAGCAGCTTAATGGCTCCGGGGTATAATTCACCCCTCCACTTT
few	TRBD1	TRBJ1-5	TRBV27	CASGEQGYSNQPQHF	TGTGCCAGCGGAGAACAGGGGTATAGCAATCAGCCCCAGCATTTT
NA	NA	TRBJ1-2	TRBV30	CAWRAQVYGYTF	TGTGCCTGGAGAGCACAGGTCTATGGCTACACCTTC
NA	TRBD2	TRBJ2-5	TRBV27	CASSFLAGEGETQYF	TGTGCCAGCAGTTTCCTAGCGGGAGAAGGGGAGACCCAGTACTTC
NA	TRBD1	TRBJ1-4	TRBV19	CASTRDRGEKLFF	TGTGCCAGTACCAGGGACAGGGGTGAAAAACTGTTTTTT
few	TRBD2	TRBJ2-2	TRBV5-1	CASSPQLAGQTGELFF	TGCGCCAGCAGCCCGCAACTAGCGGGACAAACCGGGGAGCTGTTTTTT
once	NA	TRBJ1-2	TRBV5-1	CASSSNRIYGYTF	TGCGCCAGCAGCTCCAACAGGATCTATGGCTACACCTTC
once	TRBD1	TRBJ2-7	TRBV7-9	CASSPWDRGTAEQYF	TGTGCCAGCAGCCCCTGGGACAGGGGGACAGCCGAGCAGTACTTC
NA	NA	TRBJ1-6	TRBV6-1	CASSDPSTPLHF	TGTGCCAGCAGTGACCCCAGTACGCCCCTCCACTTT
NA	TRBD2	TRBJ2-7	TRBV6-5	CASSYSAGTIQVEQYF	TGTGCCAGCAGTTACTCCGCCGGGACTATTCAGGTCGAGCAGTACTTC
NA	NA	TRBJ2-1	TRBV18	CASSALGPSSTNEQFF	TGTGCCAGCTCAGCCCTAGGCCCTAGTAGCACCAATGAGCAGTTCTTC
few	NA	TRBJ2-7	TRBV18	CASSPRGDYDEQYF	TGTGCCAGCTCACCGCGGGGAGACTACGACGAGCAGTACTTC
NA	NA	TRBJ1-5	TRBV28	CASSLAGSNQPQHF	TGTGCCAGCAGTTTGGCAGGTAGCAATCAGCCCCAGCATTTT
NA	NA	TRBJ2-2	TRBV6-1	CASSEMGRPGELFF	TGTGCCAGCAGTGAAATGGGGCGTCCCGGGGAGCTGTTTTTT